A selection of T cell receptor beta chains follows, all from one sample in a study of blood T cell repertoires in COVID-19. Sequencing used immunoSEQ multiplex PCR; TCRdb keeps in-frame clones, though not all of them. The sample has approximately 97,000 clones; nearly 90% are singletons. Material: peripheral blood. The origin of the receptors is a man aged 50-60 years with active COVID-19. Both conserved end residues are part of each CDR3. Fields, in order: D gene, V gene, clone size, J gene, CDR3 DNA, CDR3 protein. The D gene is left open where the match is weak. Size is omitted from some rows. Given values are once, few, many or a class for expanded clones.

TRBD2,TRBV7-2,-,TRBJ2-3,TGTGCCAGCAGCCGGACTGACCGACTAGCGGCCACAGATACGCAGTATTTT,CASSRTDRLAATDTQYF
TRBD2,TRBV7-9,once,TRBJ2-3,TGTGCCAGCAGCTTAGGTAGCGGGGGGGCCCTTCGCACAGATACGCAGTATTTT,CASSLGSGGALRTDTQYF
TRBD1,TRBV6-5,-,TRBJ1-2,TGTGCCAGCCTCCGCGGACAGGGGGCCGATTATGGCTACACCTTC,CASLRGQGADYGYTF
-,TRBV5-1,-,TRBJ2-3,TGCGCCAGCAGCTTGTCAGTTAGCACAGATACGCAGTATTTT,CASSLSVSTDTQYF
-,TRBV5-1,-,TRBJ1-1,TGCGCCAGCAGCTTGACCGGGACGGGAGGGGTGAACACTGAAGCTTTCTTT,CASSLTGTGGVNTEAFF
-,TRBV4-1,-,TRBJ1-6,TGCGCCAGCAGCCAAGTAGTGGTCACCTATAATTCACCCCTCCACTTT,CASSQVVVTYNSPLHF
-,TRBV29-1,-,TRBJ1-2,TGCAGCGTTGAAGAAGCAGGAAGGGGGGGTGATGGCTACACCTTC,CSVEEAGRGGDGYTF
-,TRBV4-1,few,TRBJ2-7,TGCGCCAGCAGCCAAGTCAGTCGGACAACCGGCTACGAGCAGTACTTC,CASSQVSRTTGYEQYF
-,TRBV7-9,-,TRBJ1-2,TGTGCCAGCAGCTTCGTCAGTTCCGGTGGAGTTAATGGCTACACCTTC,CASSFVSSGGVNGYTF
TRBD2,TRBV10-3,few,TRBJ2-5,TGTGCCATCAGTGACGGACTAGACCAAGAGACCCAGTACTTC,CAISDGLDQETQYF
TRBD2,TRBV11-3,-,TRBJ2-1,TGTGCCAGCAGCGCCGGGACTAGCGGGGGAAACAATGAGCAGTTCTTC,CASSAGTSGGNNEQFF
-,TRBV18,-,TRBJ2-7,TGTGCCAGCTCACCCACAGAACTGAAGGGGCTCTACGAGCAGTACTTC,CASSPTELKGLYEQYF
-,TRBV6-6,once,TRBJ1-2,TGTGCCAGCAGCCATGGGCAGGCGGGGCGGGGCTACACCTTC,CASSHGQAGRGYTF
-,TRBV29-1,once,TRBJ2-5,TGCAGCGTTGGCGGCCGGCTTCAAGAGACCCAGTACTTC,CSVGGRLQETQYF
-,TRBV5-1,-,TRBJ2-5,TGCGCCAGCAGCTTCCGAGGGCAACTTGAGACCCAGTACTTC,CASSFRGQLETQYF
-,TRBV3-1/TRBV3-2,-,TRBJ1-2,TGTGCCAGCAGCCAGGTCGCAGGGCCCTATGGCTACACCTTC,CASSQVAGPYGYTF
-,TRBV19,-,TRBJ2-6,TGTGCCAGTAGTATCGGACAGGGGGCCAACGTCCTGACTTTC,CASSIGQGANVLTF
TRBD2,TRBV9,-,TRBJ2-1,TGTGCCAGCAGCGTACCGGGGGGAGATGAGCAGTTCTTC,CASSVPGGDEQFF
-,TRBV6-6,-,TRBJ1-1,TGTGCCAGCAGACAACAGGGAGGGCACACTGAAGCTTTCTTT,CASRQQGGHTEAFF
-,TRBV21-1,once,TRBJ2-1,TGTGCCAGCCCCCGCGGAGGATACAATGAGCAGTTCTTC,CASPRGGYNEQFF
-,TRBV15,-,TRBJ1-2,TGTGCCACCAGCAGATCGGTGACGGAGGGATATGGCTACACCTTC,CATSRSVTEGYGYTF
TRBD2,TRBV3-1/TRBV3-2,-,TRBJ2-6,TGTGCCAGCACCTTAGCGGGGGGCACCTCTGGGGCCAACGTCCTGACTTTC,CASTLAGGTSGANVLTF
TRBD1,TRBV18,-,TRBJ1-2,TGTGCCAGCTCACCACCGGGACAGTATGGCTACACCTTC,CASSPPGQYGYTF
-,TRBV7-6,once,TRBJ2-1,TGTGCCAGCAGCTTTACGGGTGAGCAGTTCTTC,CASSFTGEQFF
-,TRBV4-1,once,TRBJ2-5,TGCGCCAGCAGCCAAGTCGGGAGACAGCTAAAAGAGACCCAGTACTTC,CASSQVGRQLKETQYF
TRBD2,TRBV5-6,-,TRBJ2-3,TGTGCCAGCAGCCGAAGGGACTACTTTAAAGATACGCAGTATTTT,CASSRRDYFKDTQYF
TRBD1,TRBV4-3,-,TRBJ1-1,TGCGCCAGCAGCCTACAAGTTCTGGCAGGGGGCACTGAAGCTTTCTTT,CASSLQVLAGGTEAFF
TRBD2,TRBV7-6,-,TRBJ2-5,TGTGCCAGCAGCTTAGGCGGGACTAGCTTGAGAGAGACCCAGTACTTC,CASSLGGTSLRETQYF
TRBD1,TRBV5-1,few,TRBJ2-5,TGCGCCAGCAGCTTCGGTGGGACAGGGGGAGAGACCCAGTACTTC,CASSFGGTGGETQYF
-,TRBV4-2,-,TRBJ2-7,TGTGCCAGCAGCCAAGGTCGGCAGGGCTGGGACGAGCAGTACTTC,CASSQGRQGWDEQYF
-,TRBV19,-,TRBJ1-1,TGTGCCAGTAGTATAGACAGGGTGGGCACTGAAGCTTTCTTT,CASSIDRVGTEAFF
TRBD2,TRBV6-1,-,TRBJ2-3,TGTGCCAGCAGTGCCCAATGGGGCGGGGGGGCGACAGATACGCAGTATTTT,CASSAQWGGGATDTQYF
-,TRBV4-2,-,TRBJ2-3,TGTGCCAGCAGCCGCTCCGTTTACGGAGATACGCAGTATTTT,CASSRSVYGDTQYF
TRBD2,TRBV6-2/TRBV6-3,once,TRBJ2-1,TGTGCCAGCAGTTACTCGTCAGCGGGGGGAAGGAATGAGCAGTTCTTC,CASSYSSAGGRNEQFF
-,TRBV4-2,-,TRBJ1-2,TGTGCCAGCAGCCAGCAGGTTGGCGGCTACACCTTC,CASSQQVGGYTF
-,TRBV6-5,-,TRBJ2-4,TGTGCCAGCAGACAGGGCCCGGTGGCCAAAAACATTCAGTACTTC,CASRQGPVAKNIQYF
-,TRBV19,few,TRBJ1-5,TGTGCCAGCGCCTATGCAGGTAGCAATCAGCCCCAGCATTTT,CASAYAGSNQPQHF
-,TRBV4-1,-,TRBJ1-6,TGCGCCAGCAGCCAAGTGGGGCAGATTAATTCACCCCTCCACTTT,CASSQVGQINSPLHF
TRBD2,TRBV14,-,TRBJ2-7,TGTGCCAGCAGCCAAGGGCCCAGGACTAGCGGGGGTAAGGTCCAGAGCTCCTACGAGCAGTACTTC,CASSQGPRTSGGKVQSSYEQYF
-,TRBV6-5,-,TRBJ1-6,TGTGCCAGCAGTTACGGGTCAGGGCGGACTAATTCACCCCTCCACTTT,CASSYGSGRTNSPLHF
-,TRBV5-1,-,TRBJ2-7,TGCGCCAGCAGCTTTGAGGGACTCAGCTACGAGCAGTACTTC,CASSFEGLSYEQYF
-,TRBV29-1,once,TRBJ1-1,TGCAGCGTTGTAGGGTTGAGGGTAACTGAAGCTTTCTTT,CSVVGLRVTEAFF
TRBD2,TRBV27,-,TRBJ2-7,TGTGCCAGTGGGCGGGACTACACCTACGAGCAGTACTTC,CASGRDYTYEQYF
TRBD1,TRBV2,-,TRBJ1-1,TGTGCCAGCAGTGGACAGGGGGCTGACACTGAAGCTTTCTTT,CASSGQGADTEAFF
-,TRBV2,-,TRBJ1-4,TGTGCCAGCAGTGGAAATCCGCGCTCCGCTCATGAAAAACTGTTTTTT,CASSGNPRSAHEKLFF
TRBD1,TRBV5-1,-,TRBJ2-1,TGCGCCAGCAGCCCAAGACAGGGTATTTACAATGAGCAGTTCTTC,CASSPRQGIYNEQFF